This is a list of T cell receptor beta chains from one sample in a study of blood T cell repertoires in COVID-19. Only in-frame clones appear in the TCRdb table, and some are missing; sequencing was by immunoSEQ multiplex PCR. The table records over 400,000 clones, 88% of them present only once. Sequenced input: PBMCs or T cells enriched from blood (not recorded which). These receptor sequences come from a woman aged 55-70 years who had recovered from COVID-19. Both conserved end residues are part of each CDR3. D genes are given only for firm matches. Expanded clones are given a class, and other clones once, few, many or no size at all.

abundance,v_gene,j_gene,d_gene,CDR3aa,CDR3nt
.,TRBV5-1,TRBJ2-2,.,CASSNPGLNTGELFF,TGCGCCAGCAGCAACCCGGGACTGAACACCGGGGAGCTGTTTTTT
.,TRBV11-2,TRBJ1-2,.,CASSSAVGGYGYTF,TGTGCCAGCAGCTCCGCCGTAGGGGGCTATGGCTACACCTTC
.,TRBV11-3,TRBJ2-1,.,CASSLDRNEQFF,TGTGCCAGCAGCTTAGACCGGAATGAGCAGTTCTTC
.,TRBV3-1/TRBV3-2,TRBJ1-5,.,CASSLTINQPQHF,TGTGCCAGCAGCCTCACAATTAATCAGCCCCAGCATTTT
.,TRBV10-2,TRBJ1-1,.,CARRPGPNTEAFF,TGCGCCCGCCGCCCAGGGCCTAACACTGAAGCTTTCTTT
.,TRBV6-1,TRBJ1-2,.,CASSDAGSPYGYTF,TGTGCCAGCAGTGACGCAGGATCCCCCTATGGCTACACCTTC
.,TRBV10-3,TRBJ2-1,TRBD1,CAIKHDNRGDNEQFF,TGTGCCATCAAACACGATAACAGGGGGGACAATGAGCAGTTCTTC
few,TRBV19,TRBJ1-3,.,CASTVASGNTIYF,TGTGCCAGTACGGTCGCCTCTGGAAACACCATATATTTT
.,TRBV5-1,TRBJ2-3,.,CASSFQTRAFATDTQYF,TGCGCCAGCAGCTTCCAAACCAGGGCCTTTGCCACAGATACGCAGTATTTT
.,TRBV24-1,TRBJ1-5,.,CATSASGGARGNQPQHF,TGTGCCACCAGTGCCTCGGGAGGGGCGAGAGGCAATCAGCCCCAGCATTTT
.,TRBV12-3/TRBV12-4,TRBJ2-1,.,CASSSEGYNEQFF,TGTGCCAGCAGCTCCGAGGGCTACAATGAGCAGTTCTTC
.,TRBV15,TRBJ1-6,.,CATSSGTHYNSPLHF,TGTGCCACCAGCAGTGGGACTCACTATAATTCACCCCTCCACTTT
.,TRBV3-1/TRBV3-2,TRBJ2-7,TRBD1,CASSQDRDRVLGSYEQYF,TGTGCCAGCAGCCAAGATAGGGACAGGGTTTTGGGCTCCTACGAGCAGTACTTC
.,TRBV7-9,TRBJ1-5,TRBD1,CASSFSPGTDSNQPQHF,TGTGCCAGCAGCTTTTCGCCAGGGACAGATAGCAATCAGCCCCAGCATTTT
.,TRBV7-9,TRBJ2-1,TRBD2,CASSEGLAGPYNEQFF,TGTGCCAGCAGCGAGGGACTAGCGGGTCCCTACAATGAGCAGTTCTTC
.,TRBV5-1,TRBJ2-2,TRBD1,CASSLGTGGTGELFF,TGCGCCAGCAGCTTGGGGACAGGGGGCACCGGGGAGCTGTTTTTT
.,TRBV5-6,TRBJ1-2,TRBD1,CASSGQGAVYGYTF,TGTGCCAGCAGTGGACAGGGGGCCGTCTATGGCTACACCTTC
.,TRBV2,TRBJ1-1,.,CASSYTGSNTEAFF,TGTGCCAGCAGTTATACAGGGTCAAACACTGAAGCTTTCTTT
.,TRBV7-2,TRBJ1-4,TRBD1,CASSPDRGRNEKLFF,TGTGCCAGCAGCCCGGACAGGGGTAGGAATGAAAAACTGTTTTTT
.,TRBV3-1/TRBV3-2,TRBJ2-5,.,CASSQGRGRETQYF,TGTGCCAGCAGCCAAGGGAGGGGACGGGAGACCCAGTACTTC
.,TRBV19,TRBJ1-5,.,CASSPGQNNQPQHF,TGTGCCAGCTCCCCGGGACAAAACAATCAGCCCCAGCATTTT
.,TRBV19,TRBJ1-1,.,CASSIWAGETSEAFF,TGTGCCAGTAGTATATGGGCAGGGGAGACTTCTGAAGCTTTCTTT
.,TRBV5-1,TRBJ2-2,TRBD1,CASVPGTANTGELFF,TGCGCCAGCGTACCTGGGACAGCGAACACCGGGGAGCTGTTTTTT
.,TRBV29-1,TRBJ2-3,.,CSVDRGDTQYF,TGCAGCGTTGACAGGGGCGATACGCAGTATTTT
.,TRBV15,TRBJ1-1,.,CATSRGGKTEAFF,TGTGCCACCAGCAGGGGGGGGAAGACTGAAGCTTTCTTT
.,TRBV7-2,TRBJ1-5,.,CASSSPSLAGINQPQHF,TGTGCCAGCAGCTCCCCCAGCCTGGCAGGGATCAATCAGCCCCAGCATTTT
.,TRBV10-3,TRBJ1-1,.,CAISEPGAEAFF,TGTGCCATCAGTGAGCCCGGGGCTGAAGCTTTCTTT
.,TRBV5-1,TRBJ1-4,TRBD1,CASSLGTGKEKLFF,TGCGCCAGCAGCTTGGGGACAGGGAAAGAAAAACTGTTTTTT
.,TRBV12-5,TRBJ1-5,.,CASENSLNNQPQHF,TGTGCTAGTGAGAACAGTCTTAACAATCAGCCCCAGCATTTT
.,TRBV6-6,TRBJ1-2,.,CASTRADRSNLFGYTF,TGTGCCAGCACCCGAGCAGACAGGTCGAACCTCTTTGGCTACACCTTC
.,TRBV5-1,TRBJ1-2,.,CASSLNIPRAESGYTF,TGCGCCAGCAGCTTGAATATCCCCAGGGCTGAGAGTGGCTACACCTTC
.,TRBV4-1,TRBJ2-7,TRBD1,CASSQVGPGTGNEQYF,TGCGCCAGCAGCCAAGTAGGGCCCGGGACAGGGAACGAGCAGTACTTC
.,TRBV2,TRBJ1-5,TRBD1,CASSYTRQGKGEPQHF,TGTGCCAGCAGCTATACACGACAGGGGAAAGGTGAGCCCCAGCATTTT
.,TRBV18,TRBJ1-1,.,CASSPSGGRTTEAFF,TGTGCCAGCTCACCCTCCGGGGGGAGAACCACTGAAGCTTTCTTT
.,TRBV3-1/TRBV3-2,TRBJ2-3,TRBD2,CASSQTLGLALRRTDTQYF,TGTGCCAGCAGCCAAACTTTGGGACTAGCTTTAAGGCGCACAGATACGCAGTATTTT